Shown below are 17 T cell receptor beta chains from a single sample sequenced in a study of CD8+CD57+ T cells in acquired aplastic anemia. CDR3 and TCR beta VDJ profiling relied on genomic DNA as the template. TCRdb redid the calling of the reads with MiXCR, one entry per CDR3 protein. The sample carries 190,000 or so distinct CDR3 sequences, approximately 48% recorded once. It was patients with CD8+CD57+ cell expansion by flow cytometry who were chosen for sequencing. Sequenced: sorted CD4+, CD8+, or CD8+CD57+ T cells (not recorded which) from PBMCs. These receptors originate from a human donor with aplastic anemia.

This clonotype was recorded at least ten times. The chain uses TRBV6-1 and TRBJ1-2; TRBD1 matches at 10 bases. The CDR3 has 14 amino acids. V trimming: 7 bases; J trimming: 4 bases; junction bases outside the gene matches: 6. Germline values: CDR1 MNHNS, CDR2 SASEGT. CDR3: CASTSDRGGYGYTF. The CDR3 region has the DNA TGTGCCAGCACCTCGGACAGGGGGGGCTATGGCTACACCTTC.

The rearrangement uses TRBV9 and TRBJ2-1; perhaps TRBD2 as D (6 bases). The CDR3 contains 11 residues. V dropped 7 bases and J dropped 9 bases, with 11 bases sitting between them. Germline V CDR1 and CDR2: SGDLS, YYNGEE. The CDR3 region has the DNA TGTGCCAGCTTGGGAGGCAGTGAGCAGTTCTTC. Translated: CASLGGSEQFF.

The chain uses TRBV6-7 and TRBJ1-2; possible D gene TRBD1, 6 bases. TRBV6-7 is labeled an ORF, and its function is uncertain. This CDR3 region has 14 residues. V lost 0 bases and J 4 bases, leaving 9 bases between the germline ends. This CDR3 reads CASSYSGGGYGYTF. The DNA of the CDR3 is TGTGCCAGCAGTTACTCGGGGGGCGGCTATGGCTACACCTTC.

This clonotype was detected ten times or more. V is TRBV9 and J is TRBJ1-3; TRBD1 is a possible D gene (6 bases). The V gene lost 3 bases and the J gene lost 3 bases, with 13 bases spanning the gap. CDR3 size: 15 residues. From germline, CDR1 is SGDLS and CDR2 YYNGEE. The CDR3: CASSGGGSGGNTIYF. The CDR3 coding sequence is TGTGCCAGCAGCGGAGGGGGGAGTGGTGGAAACACCATATATTTT.

This clonotype was seen repeatedly, ten times or more. The chain has TRBV20-1 and TRBJ1-2; D not resolved. The germline V gene encodes CDR1 DFQATT and CDR2 SNEGSKA (reference sequence). Trimming pared 8 bases from V and 2 bases from J, leaving 12 bases between. The CDR3 has 12 residues. This CDR3 is CSSFLINYGYTF. CDR3 DNA sequence: TGCAGTTCTTTTCTTATAAACTATGGCTACACCTTC.

This clonotype was seen more than once but under ten times. The CDR3: CASSMRQGDYGYTF. The CDR3 DNA reads TGTGCCAGTAGTATGCGTCAGGGCGACTATGGCTACACCTTC. The chain has TRBV19 and TRBJ1-2, with TRBD1 as a possible D gene (5 bases). Per germline, CDR1 LNHDA and CDR2 SQIVND (reference sequence). V was pared by 3 bases and J by 3 bases, with 11 bases between. The CDR3 consists of 14 residues. Variable domain in full (rest from reference TRBV19 and TRBJ1-2): DGGITQSPKYLFRKEGQNVTLSCEQNLNHDAMYWYRQDPGQGLRLIYYSQIVNDFQKGDIAEGYSVSREKKESFPLTVTSAQKNPTAFYLCASSMRQGDYGYTFGSGTRLTVV.

The rearrangement joins TRBV4-3 to TRBJ2-5, with D perhaps given as TRBD1 or TRBD2 (5 bases each). CDR1 and CDR2 from the germline V gene are LGHNA and YSLEER. V was clipped by 0 bases and J by 4 bases, with 12 bases between them. The length of the CDR3 is 15 residues. CDR3 nucleotides: TGCGCCAGCAGCCAAGACATCGGGACGCGAGAGACCCAGTACTTC. Its protein product is CASSQDIGTRETQYF.

The chain links TRBV7-9 to TRBJ1-1; a weak D match, TRBD1 (6 bases). Trimming pared 0 bases from V and 3 bases from J, leaving 11 bases between. This CDR3 has 15 residues. CDR1 SEHNR and CDR2 FQNEAQ come from the germline V gene (reference sequence). This CDR3 is CASSLADRRDTEAFF. CDR3 nucleotides: TGTGCCAGCAGCTTAGCCGACAGGCGGGACACTGAAGCTTTCTTT.

This clonotype has ten or more counts. V is TRBV20-1 and J is TRBJ1-2; tentatively, D is TRBD1 (5 bases). The CDR3 consists of 13 residues. CDR1 and CDR2 (germline): DFQATT, SNEGSKA (reference sequence). CDR3 in amino acids: CSTGGEGTYGYTF. In DNA, the CDR3 is TGCAGCACTGGAGGGGAGGGGACCTATGGCTACACCTTC.

The J gene is TRBJ1-4, the V gene TRBV20-1, with a tentative D call TRBD1 (5 bases). The CDR3 is 12 residues long. The germline gives CDR1 DFQATT, CDR2 SNEGSKA (reference sequence). Trimming pared 3 bases from V and 8 bases from J, leaving 10 bases between. The CDR3 is CSASGGWEKLFF. Here the CDR3 DNA reads TGCAGTGCTAGTGGGGGATGGGAAAAACTGTTTTTT.

This clonotype was recorded many times. The rearrangement joins TRBV3-1 to TRBJ2-5; 11 bases line up with TRBD2. CDR3 size: 16 residues. Germline CDR1 reads LGHDT; CDR2 reads YNNKEL (reference sequence). V lost 1 base to trimming and J lost 3 bases; unmatched junction nucleotides: 4. Written as DNA, the CDR3 is TGTGCCAGCAGCCAAGCTGGTAGCGGGGGGGAAGAGACCCAGTACTTC. This gives the protein CASSQAGSGGEETQYF.

This chain joins TRBV2 and TRBJ1-2; perhaps TRBD1 as D (5 bases). Germline values: CDR1 SNHLY, CDR2 FYNNEI. The CDR3 runs to 14 residues. V was clipped by 3 bases and J by 5 bases, with 13 bases between them. DNA for the CDR3: TGTGCCAGCAGTGACTCAGGCAGGGAGTATGGCTACACCTTC. Residues: CASSDSGREYGYTF.

The table lists this clonotype with many counts. The V call is TRBV7-9, the J call TRBJ2-7; D is ambiguous. The CDR3 length is 12 residues. The V end lost 6 bases, the J end lost 3 bases, and 9 bases lay between the germline ends. Germline CDR1 is SEHNR and CDR2 is FQNEAQ (reference sequence). The CDR3 DNA follows: TGTGCCAGCAGTCTCGTAGGCTACGAGCAGTACTTC. As protein: CASSLVGYEQYF. The complete variable domain, with remaining parts taken from reference TRBV7-9 and TRBJ2-7, reads DTGVSQNPRHKITKRGQNVTFRCDPISEHNRLYWYRQTLGQGPEFLTYFQNEAQLEKSRLLSDRFSAERPKGSFSTLEIQRTEQGDSAMYLCASSLVGYEQYFGPGTRLTVT.

Many counts were recorded for this clonotype. The genes are TRBV27 and TRBJ2-7; 8 positions agree with TRBD1. J gave up 4 bases and V 6 bases, and 11 bases lay outside the gene matches. The CDR3 consists of 15 residues. Germline V gene data show CDR1 as MNHEY and CDR2 as SMNVEV (reference sequence). CDR3 in amino acids: CASSTYRGWEYEQYF. The CDR3 region has the DNA TGTGCCAGCAGCACGTACAGGGGGTGGGAGTACGAGCAGTACTTC.

The V call is TRBV10-1, the J call TRBJ2-7; 11 nucleotides align to TRBD2. J was trimmed by 3 bases and V by 9 bases; bases with no gene match: 7. This CDR3 is 14 amino acids long. Germline CDR1 reads WNHNN; CDR2 reads SYGVQD (reference sequence). This CDR3 reads CARELAGVFYEQYF. CDR3 coding DNA: TGCGCCAGGGAACTAGCGGGGGTATTCTACGAGCAGTACTTC.

This clonotype was detected ten times or more. The chain is built from TRBV29-1 and TRBJ1-1, with a weak D call TRBD1 (5 bases). Germline V gene lookup returns CDR1 SQVTM and CDR2 ANQGSEA. V was cut by 7 bases and J by 5 bases, with 8 bases left in between. The CDR3 loop spans 10 amino acids. The CDR3 protein is CSAGGTEAFF. The CDR3 DNA sequence: TGCAGCGCGGGGGGGACTGAAGCTTTCTTT. The complete variable domain, with remaining parts taken from reference TRBV29-1 and TRBJ1-1, reads SAVISQKPSRDICQRGTSLTIQCQVDSQVTMMFWYRQQPGQSLTLIATANQGSEATYESGFVIDKFPISRPNLTFSTLTVSNMSPEDSSIYLCSAGGTEAFFGQGTRLTVV.

As to this clonotype: One end of the junction is discordant with germline, which a read error may explain. V gene TRBV2 combines with J gene TRBJ2-5; 13 bases match TRBD2. Germline V gene lookup returns CDR1 SNHLY and CDR2 FYNNEI. The length of the CDR3 is 16 residues. The CDR3 nucleotides read TGTGTCAGCAGTGTCCAAAGGACTAGCGGGAGCGAGACCCAGTACTTC. This encodes CVSSVQRTSGSETQYF.